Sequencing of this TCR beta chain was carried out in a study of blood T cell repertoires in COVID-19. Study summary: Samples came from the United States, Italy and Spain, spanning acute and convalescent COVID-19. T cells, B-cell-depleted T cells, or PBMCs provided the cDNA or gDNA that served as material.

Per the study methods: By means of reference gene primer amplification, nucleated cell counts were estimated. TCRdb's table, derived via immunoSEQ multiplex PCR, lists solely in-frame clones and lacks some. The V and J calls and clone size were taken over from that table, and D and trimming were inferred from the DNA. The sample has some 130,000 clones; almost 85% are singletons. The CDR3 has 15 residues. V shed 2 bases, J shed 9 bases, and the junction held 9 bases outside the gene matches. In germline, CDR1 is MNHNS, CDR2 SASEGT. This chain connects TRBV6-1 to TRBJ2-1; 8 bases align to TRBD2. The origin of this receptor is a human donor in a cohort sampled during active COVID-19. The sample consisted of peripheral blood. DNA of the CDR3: TGTGCCAGCAGTGAACCTAGCGGGTACCCCCCTGAGCAGTTCTTC. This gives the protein CASSEPSGYPPEQFF.